This TCR beta chain emerged from a study of blood T cells in healthy people across ages. V lost 6 bases, J lost 4 bases, and 11 bases lay in between. The CDR3 is made up of 13 amino acids. Primers used in a second PCR of about 7 to 12 cycles were a sample-barcoded 5' primer and a J-beta primer mix. Each cDNA molecule was tagged by a template-switch adaptor with 12 random nucleotides. Each CDR3 protein is one row after TCRdb ran MiXCR on the 5' RACE reads. Here the sample spans hundreds of thousands of distinct CDR3 sequences, roughly 32% being singletons. Healthy Caucasian individuals from Russia aged about 6 to 90 were enrolled as donors. Findings and caveats of the study: Significant beta diversity loss was already apparent by age roughly 38, declining roughly linearly.

Remarks on this clonotype: Antigen unknown. This may be a read error: a much more frequent sequence differs by one nucleotide.

V usage is TRBV12-3 or TRBV12-4 and J usage is TRBJ2-3; D is unresolved. The TCR comes from a woman older than 75 in good health. The sequencing sample was made of blood. CDR3 amino acids: CASRPGSADTQYF. CDR3 DNA: TGTGCCAGCAGGCCGGGCAGCGCAGATACGCAGTATTTT.